These 24 T cell receptor beta chains came from one sample sequenced in a study of T cell responses to AZD1222 COVID-19 vaccine. TCRdb's table, derived via immunoSEQ multiplex PCR, lists solely in-frame clones and lacks some. The sample carries 130,000 to 150,000 clones, approximately 86% recorded once. Sample: peripheral blood, taken 28 days after the second dose of the MenACWY control vaccine. The source of these receptors is an adult who received the MenACWY meningococcal vaccine as a control.

This clone came up a few times. The chain couples TRBV9 to TRBJ1-2; D ambiguous. From germline, CDR1 is SGDLS and CDR2 YYNGEE. The CDR3 is made up of 14 amino acids. Trimming removed 0 bases at V and 5 bases at J, with 11 bases between. The CDR3 reads CASSVVAAGYGYTF. In DNA, the CDR3 is TGTGCCAGCAGCGTAGTAGCGGCGGGGTATGGCTACACCTTC.

The rearrangement uses TRBV12-3 or TRBV12-4 and TRBJ1-1; TRBD1 is a possible D gene (5 bases). V dropped 2 bases and J dropped 11 bases, with 15 bases sitting between them. There are 13 residues in the CDR3. The CDR3 region is CASSLRGQGGAFF. CDR3 DNA: TGTGCCAGCAGTTTACGGGGCCAGGGAGGCGCTTTCTTT.

The chain has TRBV19 and TRBJ1-2; D not resolved. In germline, CDR1 is LNHDA, CDR2 SQIVND (reference sequence). The V and J ends lost 3 bases and 7 bases respectively, with 12 bases between them. The CDR3 has 13 amino acids. The CDR3 protein is CASSILASVGYTF. The CDR3 DNA sequence: TGTGCCAGTAGTATTTTGGCGTCGGTTGGCTACACCTTC.

This chain uses TRBV4-1 with TRBJ2-7, with TRBD1 matching over 7 bases. The CDR3 sequence is 15 residues long. The germline V gene has CDR1 MGHRA and CDR2 YSYEKL. Unmatched junction bases numbered 5, after V lost 0 bases and J lost 3 bases. This CDR3 reads CASSQEPGQHYEQYF. CDR3 bases: TGCGCCAGCAGCCAAGAGCCGGGACAGCACTACGAGCAGTACTTC.

V usage is TRBV11-3 and J usage is TRBJ2-5; D is possibly TRBD1 or TRBD2 (5 bases each). The CDR3 is made up of 15 amino acids. The germline V gene encodes CDR1 SGHNT and CDR2 YENEEA. Trimming removed 5 bases at V and 2 bases at J, with 15 bases between. The CDR3: CASSPSGQPQETQYF. DNA of the CDR3: TGTGCCAGCAGCCCCTCGGGGCAACCTCAAGAGACCCAGTACTTC. Drawing the rest from reference TRBV11-3 and TRBJ2-5, the complete variable domain is EAGVVQSPRYKIIEKKQPVAFWCNPISGHNTLYWYLQNLGQGPELLIRYENEEAVDDSQLPKDRFSAERLKGVDSTLKIQPAELGDSAVYLCASSPSGQPQETQYFGPGTRLLVL.

The chain joins TRBV27 to TRBJ2-3; D perhaps matches TRBD2 (5 bases). V was cut by 5 bases and J by 0 bases, with 9 bases left in between. The CDR3 totals 14 residues. Per the germline V gene, CDR1 is MNHEY and CDR2 is SMNVEV (reference sequence). CDR3 nucleotide sequence: TGTGCCAGCAGTGACACTAGGAGCACAGATACGCAGTATTTT. It yields the protein CASSDTRSTDTQYF.

V and J are TRBV7-8 and TRBJ2-7; 7 bases agree with TRBD1. The CDR3 is 15 amino acids. V lost 0 bases to trimming and J lost 2 bases; unmatched junction nucleotides: 4. CDR1 is SGHVS and CDR2 is FQNEAQ in the germline V gene. The CDR3 nucleotides read TGTGCCAGCAGCTTAGCGACGGGACAGACCTACGAGCAGTACTTC. This translates into CASSLATGQTYEQYF.

V and J are TRBV9 and TRBJ1-5; no clear D gene. CDR1 and CDR2 from the germline V gene are SGDLS and YYNGEE. The CDR3 length is 14 residues. The germline V and J ends were trimmed by 0 bases and 4 bases, with 8 bases remaining between them. The CDR3 coding sequence is TGTGCCAGCAGCGTAGGAGGGCAGAATCAGCCCCAGCATTTT. Residues: CASSVGGQNQPQHF. Supplemented by reference TRBV9 and TRBJ1-5, the full variable domain reads DSGVTQTPKHLITATGQRVTLRCSPRSGDLSVYWYQQSLDQGLQFLIQYYNGEERAKGNILERFSAQQFPDLHSELNLSSLELGDSALYFCASSVGGQNQPQHFGDGTRLSIL.

CDR3 region: CASSLQQATDTQYF. The CDR3 DNA follows: TGTGCCAGCAGTTTGCAGCAGGCCACAGATACGCAGTATTTT. The genes are TRBV27 and TRBJ2-3; D unresolved. The CDR3 length is 14 residues. Per the germline V gene, CDR1 is MNHEY and CDR2 is SMNVEV (reference sequence). V lost 3 bases to trimming and J lost 2 bases, with 9 bases between them.

The V and J genes are TRBV2 and TRBJ2-1; 7 bases are a match to TRBD1. The CDR3 runs to 15 residues. Germline CDR1 is SNHLY and CDR2 is FYNNEI. Germline trimming cut 4 bases from V and 8 bases from J; bases unmatched to any gene: 11. The CDR3 here is CASSGLDRLPHEQFF. The CDR3 DNA is TGTGCCAGCAGTGGGTTGGACAGGCTGCCCCATGAGCAGTTCTTC. The entire variable domain, with the rest obtained from reference TRBV2 and TRBJ2-1, is as follows: EPEVTQTPSHQVTQMGQEVILRCVPISNHLYFYWYRQILGQKVEFLVSFYNNEISEKSEIFDDQFSVERPDGSNFTLKIRSTKLEDSAMYFCASSGLDRLPHEQFFGPGTRLTVL.

The rearrangement joins TRBV6-6 to TRBJ1-5; TRBD1 matches 7 bases. V shed 2 bases, J shed 3 bases, and the junction held 4 bases outside the gene matches. CDR1 and CDR2 (germline): MNHNY, SVGAGI (reference sequence). The CDR3 extends over 15 amino acids. CDR3 coding DNA: TGTGCCAGCAGTTACCTGACAGGGATCAATCAGCCCCAGCATTTT. This codes for CASSYLTGINQPQHF.

V usage is TRBV7-2 and J usage is TRBJ2-3; D not certain. This CDR3 comprises 14 residues. V lost 2 bases and J 0 bases, leaving 6 bases between the germline ends. Germline CDR1 is SGHTA and CDR2 is FQGNSA. CDR3 sequence (DNA): TGTGCCAGCAGCTTAAGGCCGAGCACAGATACGCAGTATTTT. As protein: CASSLRPSTDTQYF.

The chain joins TRBV4-2 to TRBJ2-3, with 9 bases aligning to TRBD2. Germline trimming cut 1 base from V and 1 base from J; bases unmatched to any gene: 0. CDR3 length equals 15 residues. Germline assignment: CDR1 LGHNA and CDR2 YNFKEQ. DNA of the CDR3: TGTGCCAGCAGCCAAGGACTAGCGGGCACAGATACGCAGTATTTT. Translation: CASSQGLAGTDTQYF.

The rearrangement uses TRBV30 and TRBJ2-3; 7 bases are a match to TRBD2. Germline V gives CDR1 GTSNPN, CDR2 SVGIG (reference sequence). The V and J ends lost 8 bases and 6 bases, in that order; junction bases with no gene match: 8. This CDR3 contains 12 residues. The CDR3 DNA is TGTGCCGGAAAGCTGGGGGGGGATACGCAGTATTTT. Its protein is CAGKLGGDTQYF.

V is TRBV29-1 and J is TRBJ2-7; TRBD1 matches 7 bases. CDR3 length: 12 residues. V lost 4 bases, J lost 2 bases, and 2 bases stayed unmatched. CDR1 and CDR2 (germline): SQVTM, ANQGSEA. The CDR3 DNA reads TGCAGCGTTGTACAGGGGACCTACGAGCAGTACTTC. This gives the protein CSVVQGTYEQYF.

The genes are TRBV28 and TRBJ2-7; D possibly corresponds to TRBD2 (5 bases). This CDR3 is 14 amino acids long. Trimming pared 3 bases from V and 0 bases from J, leaving 9 bases between. The germline CDR1 and CDR2 sequences are MDHEN and SYDVKM. DNA of the CDR3: TGTGCCAGCAGTTTTGAGGGTTCCTCCTACGAGCAGTACTTC. Translated: CASSFEGSSYEQYF.

V usage is TRBV6-2 or TRBV6-3 and J usage is TRBJ1-1, with 8 bases identical to TRBD1. The CDR3 contains 13 residues. CDR1 is MNHEY, CDR2 SVGEGT, per germline. Trimming cost V 5 bases and J 4 bases; bases outside gene matches: 3. CDR3 in DNA: TGTGCCAGCAGTAAAGGACAGGGCACTGAAGCTTTCTTT. Protein: CASSKGQGTEAFF.

This rearrangement joins TRBV5-1 to TRBJ2-3; D perhaps matches TRBD2 (7 bases). From germline, CDR1 is SGHRS and CDR2 YFSETQ. The CDR3 sequence is 15 residues long. Trimming took 2 bases from V and 1 from J, leaving 11 bases between them. CDR3 coding DNA: TGCGCCAGCAGCTTCGTGGGGGGGCGCACAGATACGCAGTATTTT. Protein product: CASSFVGGRTDTQYF. The full variable domain, its missing parts supplied by reference TRBV5-1 and TRBJ2-3, is KAGVTQTPRYLIKTRGQQVTLSCSPISGHRSVSWYQQTPGQGLQFLFEYFSETQRNKGNFPGRFSGRQFSNSRSEMNVSTLELGDSALYLCASSFVGGRTDTQYFGPGTRLTVL.

V is TRBV5-4 and J is TRBJ1-2; maybe TRBD1 (5 bases). The germline V gene has CDR1 SGHNT and CDR2 YYREEE (reference sequence). CDR3 length: 14 amino acids. Trimming cost V 1 base and J 4 bases, with 11 bases left between them. The CDR3, as DNA: TGTGCCAGCAGCTTGCAGGGTGGGGGCTATGGCTACACCTTC. Its translation is CASSLQGGGYGYTF.

This clone was seen once. The CDR3 is CASSLGGEQFF. The CDR3, as DNA: TGTGCCAGCAGTTTAGGGGGTGAGCAGTTCTTC. The V gene is TRBV2, the J gene TRBJ2-1; D might be TRBD1 (6 bases). CDR1 and CDR2 (germline): SNHLY, FYNNEI. The ends were cut back, 5 bases at V and 9 bases at J, with 8 bases in the middle. This CDR3 spans 11 amino acids.

The V and J genes are TRBV19 and TRBJ1-2, with TRBD1 as a possible D gene (5 bases). The germline V gene encodes CDR1 LNHDA and CDR2 SQIVND (reference sequence). With 6 bases removed from V and 4 bases from J, the gap between germline ends came to 15 bases. The CDR3 is 14 amino acids. CDR3 bases: TGTGCCAGTAGGCTATCTTCGACAGTCTATGGCTACACCTTC. Its protein is CASRLSSTVYGYTF.

This chain connects TRBV4-3 to TRBJ1-2; 12 nucleotides line up with TRBD1. J was trimmed by 8 bases and V by 0 bases; bases with no gene match: 10. The CDR3 is 17 residues long. Per germline, CDR1 LGHNA and CDR2 YSLEER. Here the CDR3 reads CASSQDSWGQGAKGYTF. The CDR3 nucleotides are TGCGCCAGCAGCCAAGATTCTTGGGGACAGGGGGCCAAGGGCTACACCTTC.

V is TRBV6-5 and J is TRBJ1-1, with TRBD1 identical over 7 bases. The CDR3 totals 14 residues. With 6 bases clipped from V and 4 bases from J, the junction kept 8 bases outside the gene matches. Germline V CDR1 and CDR2: MNHEY, SVGAGI. The CDR3 sequence: CASRPTGLSTEAFF. CDR3 DNA: TGTGCCAGCAGGCCGACAGGGCTGAGCACTGAAGCTTTCTTT.

This sequence joins TRBV11-2 and TRBJ2-5; D uncertain. The CDR3 is made up of 15 amino acids. Per the germline V gene, CDR1 is SGHAT and CDR2 is FQNNGV. V shed 0 bases and J shed 1 base, with 9 bases lying between them. In nucleotides, the CDR3 is TGTGCCAGCAGCTTAGATCTTCGGATCCAAGAGACCCAGTACTTC. Translating gives CASSLDLRIQETQYF.